A selection of T cell receptor beta chains follows, all from one sample in a study of blood T cell repertoires in COVID-19. Clones were sequenced by immunoSEQ multiplex PCR, and TCRdb holds only the in-frame ones, with some missing. The sample includes roughly 410,000 clones, around nine tenths seen only once; the top ten take roughly 1.6%. Input material: peripheral blood. These receptors originate from a woman in her 40s with COVID-19, enrolled during active disease. Each CDR3 is given with its conserved first and last residue. The D gene is left open where the match is weak. For some rows the clone size is stated as once, few or many, or as a class when expanded; others skip it.

>TRBV6-2/TRBV6-3|NA|NA|TRBJ1-2
TGTGCCAGCAGTTACTCCGTCGGGGGCTACACCTTC
CASSYSVGGYTF
>TRBV6-4|NA|NA|TRBJ1-1
TGTGCCAGCAGTGCGGGGGGGTACGCTGAAGCTTTCTTT
CASSAGGYAEAFF
>TRBV9|NA|NA|TRBJ1-2
TGTGCCAGCAGCGTAAGGCAGGGAAATGGCTACACCTTC
CASSVRQGNGYTF
>TRBV27|few|NA|TRBJ1-2
TGTGCCAGCAGCCGGAATACAGGCAACTTAAACTATGGCTACACCTTC
CASSRNTGNLNYGYTF
>TRBV11-1|few|TRBD1|TRBJ1-6
TGTGCCAGCAGACGTGACAGGGTAGGAGGGTCACCCCTCCACTTT
CASRRDRVGGSPLHF
>TRBV28|NA|TRBD2|TRBJ2-1
TGTGCCAGCAGTTTATGGGGAGGGGAGTTCTTC
CASSLWGGEFF
>TRBV19|once|TRBD2|TRBJ2-1
TGTGCCAGTAGCCCCCAGTATGCGGGGGGGTACAATGAGCAGTTCTTC
CASSPQYAGGYNEQFF
>TRBV18|NA|NA|TRBJ1-5
TGTGCCAGCTCACCAATGGGCAGTGGCAATCAGCCCCAGCATTTT
CASSPMGSGNQPQHF
>TRBV4-1|NA|TRBD2|TRBJ2-1
TGCGCCAGCAGCCAAGAGACTAGCGGGAGGAGTGAGCAGTTCTTC
CASSQETSGRSEQFF
>TRBV5-1|NA|TRBD1|TRBJ1-2
TGCGCCAGCAGCTTACAGACAGGGGACAACTATGGCTACACCTTC
CASSLQTGDNYGYTF
>TRBV6-5|NA|TRBD1|TRBJ1-5
TGTGCCGTAGGACAGGGATATGACAATCAGCCCCAGCATTTT
CAVGQGYDNQPQHF
>TRBV25-1|NA|TRBD1|TRBJ2-1
TGTGCCAGCAGTGGGGGACAGGGTGGTATGTCCTACAATGAGCAGTTCTTC
CASSGGQGGMSYNEQFF
>TRBV19|NA|NA|TRBJ1-4
TGTGCCAGTAGTGCCCCGAGGCGAGAGAATGAAAAACTGTTTTTT
CASSAPRRENEKLFF
>TRBV5-4|NA|NA|TRBJ1-3
TGTGCCAGCAGCTTGGTAGACTCTGGAAACACCATATATTTT
CASSLVDSGNTIYF
>TRBV7-9|NA|NA|TRBJ2-7
TGTGCCAGCAGCTCCCCCCCCGGCAGGGCCCACGAGCAGTACTTC
CASSSPPGRAHEQYF
>TRBV28|NA|NA|TRBJ1-1
TGTGCCTGCTCTGACCCGGGGAGGACTGAAGCTTTCTTT
CACSDPGRTEAFF
>TRBV12-2|once|NA|TRBJ1-5
TGTGCAAGTCGCTTACCTCGGGGTAGAGGGCCCCAGCATTTT
CASRLPRGRGPQHF
>TRBV6-5|NA|NA|TRBJ1-2
TGTGCCAGCAGTTACTCAGGGGATAACTATGGCTACACCTTC
CASSYSGDNYGYTF